This passage covers 4 T cell receptor beta chains from one sample sequenced in a study of CD8+ T cells in alopecia areata. Reverse transcription of extracted RNA yielded cDNA, which provided the sequencing template. TCRdb keeps only in-frame clones here, not all; method: immunoSEQ multiplex PCR. This sample yields about 120,000 clones, of which around 53% are seen a single time; over 9% belongs to the top ten. Treatment of the sample: oral pan-JAK inhibitor, 5-10 mg twice daily. This material consisted of CD8+ T cells sorted from blood, taken at week 24, from a patient treated with tofacitinib. The receptor set was obtained from a human donor with alopecia areata.

This chain uses TRBV15 with TRBJ2-3; 7 bases match TRBD1. Germline V gene lookup returns CDR1 LNHNV and CDR2 YYDKDF (reference sequence). The CDR3 runs to 15 residues. The V segment lost 0 bases and the J segment 4 bases; nucleotides outside the gene matches: 4. The CDR3 loop reads CATSRDRQGADTQYF. Here the CDR3 DNA reads TGTGCCACCAGCAGAGATCGGCAGGGGGCAGATACGCAGTATTTT.

In this sample, this clone turned up a few times. The rearrangement joins TRBV4-1 to TRBJ2-7; 9 bases match TRBD1. The CDR3 length is 15 residues. Germline V gene data show CDR1 as MGHRA and CDR2 as YSYEKL. Trimming took 3 bases from V and 2 from J; bases not matched to a gene: 5. CDR3 sequence reads: CASSQLTGGPYEQYF. The CDR3 DNA follows: TGCGCCAGCAGCCAGCTTACAGGGGGCCCCTACGAGCAGTACTTC.

V is TRBV5-6 and J is TRBJ1-5; 8 bases match TRBD1. With 2 bases clipped from V and 7 bases from J, the junction kept 2 bases outside the gene matches. The CDR3 sequence is 13 residues long. Germline V gives CDR1 SGHDT, CDR2 YYEEEE. CDR3 residues: CASSFGTGQPQHF. CDR3 bases: TGTGCCAGCAGCTTCGGGACAGGACAGCCCCAGCATTTT.

V usage is TRBV5-1 and J usage is TRBJ2-7; perhaps D is TRBD1 or TRBD2 (5 bases each). CDR1 SGHRS and CDR2 YFSETQ come from the germline V gene. The CDR3 runs to 16 residues. Trimming cost V 0 bases and J 6 bases, with 19 bases left between them. The CDR3 sequence is CASSLAGRTRAGEQYF. CDR3 coding DNA: TGCGCCAGCAGCTTGGCGGGGCGTACCAGGGCGGGCGAGCAGTACTTC.